Detailed here is one T cell receptor beta chain. Its antigen is not known. CDR1 and CDR2 (germline): KGHSH, LQKENI. CDR3 size: 13 residues. V was cut by 2 bases and J by 6 bases, with 11 bases left in between. A single record per CDR3 protein comes from TCRdb applying MiXCR to the 5' RACE reads. The table has around 490,000 distinct CDR3 sequences, approximately 20% seen once; the top ten hold around 0.47%. The record originates from a study of identical twins. General study points: In cord blood, abundant beta clonotypes had fewer insertions; memory showed no trend.

There were only healthy Caucasians among the donors. The same data also went into a second study, on yellow fever vaccine responses in identical twins.

This clonotype was sampled from a woman between 18 and 29 years old in good health. The chain has TRBV18 and TRBJ2-7, with a possible D match to TRBD1 (5 bases). The sequencing input was CD4+ T cells sorted from blood. In DNA, the CDR3 is TGTGCCAGCTCACCAGGGGTTCAGGGCGAGCAGTACGTC. Amino acid sequence: CASSPGVQGEQYV.